Below, 21 T cell receptor beta chains from the same sample are listed, as sequenced in a study of shared clonotypes between healthy human individuals. The assay was immunoSEQ multiplex PCR, and TCRdb's table has in-frame clones only and misses some. In the table there are 2 million or so clones, 85% to 95% of which are singletons. The sample comprised naive CD4+ T cells sorted from blood. Subset described: CD45RA+ positively selected. The receptors derive from a man younger than 35 in good health.

The chain links TRBV5-1 to TRBJ1-5; maybe TRBD1 (6 bases). The CDR3 contains 18 residues. Germline V CDR1 and CDR2: SGHRS, YFSETQ. Trimming shortened V by 8 bases and J by 4 bases, and 28 bases separated the two germline ends. The DNA of the CDR3 is TGCGCCAGGGGCAATCAGGGGAGGGGATTCTTAGGGAATCAGCCCCAGCATTTT. This encodes CARGNQGRGFLGNQPQHF.

The chain links TRBV5-4 to TRBJ1-2; TRBD1 is a possible D gene (6 bases). Germline lookup yields CDR1 SGHNT and CDR2 YYREEE (reference sequence). Trimming took 0 bases from V and 4 from J, leaving 22 bases between them. This CDR3 has 18 amino acids. CDR3 in DNA: TGTGCCAGCAGCTTGGTGGGGGACACAGACTTTTCACTCTATGGCTACACCTTC. It encodes CASSLVGDTDFSLYGYTF.

The V and J genes are TRBV13 and TRBJ1-1, with a weak D call TRBD1 (6 bases). Per the germline V gene, CDR1 is PRHDT and CDR2 is FYEKMQ (reference sequence). Trimming took off 5 bases at V and 0 bases at J, with 16 bases between the two ends. The CDR3 is 16 amino acids. This chain's CDR3 is CASSIPQEGVNTEAFF. For the CDR3, the DNA is TGTGCCAGCAGCATTCCGCAGGAGGGGGTGAACACTGAAGCTTTCTTT.

The rearrangement links TRBV5-1 to TRBJ2-3; D is ambiguous. V lost 4 bases and J 1 base, leaving 10 bases between the germline ends. Germline V lookup: CDR1 SGHRS, CDR2 YFSETQ. This CDR3 has 14 residues. CDR3 sequence (DNA): TGCGCCAGCAGCCCGTCGGCTGGCACAGATACGCAGTATTTT. Encoded protein: CASSPSAGTDTQYF.

Notes on this clone: The sample has other DNA sequences that encode this CDR3 too. The gene calls are TRBV9 and TRBJ2-1; D is ambiguous. Trimming cost V 0 bases and J 4 bases, with 8 bases left between them. The germline CDR1 and CDR2 sequences are SGDLS and YYNGEE. The CDR3 length is 14 residues. CDR3 nucleotides: TGTGCCAGCAGCGTAGAGGGCAGGTACAATGAGCAGTTCTTC. It is translated as CASSVEGRYNEQFF.

There are a few counts of this clone. The rearrangement uses TRBV6-1 and TRBJ1-6; 9 bases fit TRBD1. The CDR3 has 13 residues. The trim removed 8 bases at V and 8 bases at J, leaving 4 bases unmatched. Per the germline V gene, CDR1 is MNHNS and CDR2 is SASEGT. The CDR3 DNA reads TGTGCCAGCTTCCGGGACAGGGATTCACCCCTCCACTTT. This translates into CASFRDRDSPLHF.

The rearrangement joins TRBV6-5 to TRBJ1-5, with D perhaps TRBD1 (5 bases). V lost 9 bases, J lost 0 bases, and 12 bases lay in between. CDR3 length: 14 amino acids. Germline lookup yields CDR1 MNHEY and CDR2 SVGAGI. CDR3 sequence: CASRQLYSNQPQHF. CDR3 nucleotides: TGTGCCAGTAGACAGTTATATAGCAATCAGCCCCAGCATTTT.

Here the CDR3 reads CAAQRVGRSEAFF. The CDR3 DNA sequence: TGTGCTGCGCAGCGTGTGGGCAGGTCTGAAGCTTTCTTT. V is TRBV6-5 and J is TRBJ1-1, with D hard to call. Germline assignment: CDR1 MNHEY and CDR2 SVGAGI. CDR3 size: 13 residues.

The chain links TRBV27 to TRBJ2-5, with 9 positions matching TRBD1. The CDR3 is made up of 16 amino acids. Unmatched junction bases numbered 12, after V lost 5 bases and J lost 5 bases. Germline loops: CDR1 MNHEY, CDR2 SMNVEV (reference sequence). This CDR3 reads CASSRGPQGAWETQYF. For the CDR3, the DNA is TGTGCCAGCAGTCGGGGACCACAGGGGGCCTGGGAGACCCAGTACTTC.

The chain employs TRBV28 and TRBJ1-6; TRBD1 is a possible D gene (6 bases). The CDR3 loop spans 16 amino acids. Trimming took 4 bases from V and 10 from J, leaving 20 bases between them. Germline lookup yields CDR1 MDHEN and CDR2 SYDVKM. This CDR3 reads CASSSPGALVVSPLHF. The DNA for the CDR3 is TGTGCCAGCAGTTCACCGGGGGCGCTGGTTGTCTCACCCCTCCACTTT.

This clone came up once. This sequence joins TRBV6-6 and TRBJ2-7; D not resolved. Per the germline V gene, CDR1 is MNHNY and CDR2 is SVGAGI (reference sequence). Between the trimmed V and J ends, which lost 4 bases and 3 bases, there was a span of 13 bases. The CDR3 spans 14 residues. The CDR3 sequence is CASSWSQPRYEQYF. The CDR3 nucleotides are TGTGCCAGCAGTTGGAGTCAACCTCGCTACGAGCAGTACTTC.

The chain couples TRBV5-6 to TRBJ1-2; no clear D gene. The CDR3 has 13 amino acids. Germline V gene lookup returns CDR1 SGHDT and CDR2 YYEEEE. With 1 base removed from V and 4 bases from J, the gap between germline ends came to 8 bases. CDR3 coding DNA: TGTGCCAGCAGCTTGCCCGGGTTCTATGGCTACACCTTC. Translating gives CASSLPGFYGYTF.

The chain combines TRBV7-2 with TRBJ2-7; 7 positions agree with TRBD1. The germline V gene has CDR1 SGHTA and CDR2 FQGNSA. The V segment lost 5 bases and the J segment 3 bases; nucleotides outside the gene matches: 7. This CDR3 comprises 14 residues. The CDR3 sequence: CASSRTGTDYEQYF. CDR3 DNA: TGTGCCAGCAGCAGAACCGGGACAGACTACGAGCAGTACTTC.

The rearrangement joins TRBV18 to TRBJ2-3, with a possible D match to TRBD2 (5 bases). This CDR3 is 14 amino acids long. V dropped 6 bases and J dropped 6 bases, with 16 bases sitting between them. Germline CDR1 is KGHSH and CDR2 is LQKENI. In DNA form, the CDR3 reads TGTGCCAGCTCTCCGGACTTAACCGCGGATACGCAGTATTTT. Residues: CASSPDLTADTQYF.

This chain joins TRBV11-2 and TRBJ1-4; no firm D call. The germline V and J ends were trimmed by 4 bases and 7 bases, with 19 bases remaining between them. The germline V gene encodes CDR1 SGHAT and CDR2 FQNNGV. The CDR3 length is 16 residues. The CDR3 reads CASSSYKASQSEKLFF. The CDR3 nucleotides read TGTGCCAGCAGCTCTTACAAGGCAAGTCAAAGTGAAAAACTGTTTTTT.

The CDR3 region has the DNA TGTGCCAGCTCACCAACAACAGGGGAATATGGCTACACCTTC. It codes for CASSPTTGEYGYTF. The chain joins TRBV18 to TRBJ1-2; 7 nucleotides match TRBD1. Losses at the gene ends were 2 bases for V and 5 bases for J; bases not matched to a gene: 5. Germline-derived CDR1 and CDR2 are KGHSH and LQKENI. The CDR3 length is 14 residues.

Only one count was recorded for this clone. The chain is built from TRBV6-1 and TRBJ2-1; D is ambiguous. The V gene lost 3 bases and the J gene lost 16 bases, with 4 bases spanning the gap. The germline V gene encodes CDR1 MNHNS and CDR2 SASEGT. CDR3 length: 8 amino acids. CDR3 protein: CASSDRFF. The CDR3 DNA sequence: TGTGCCAGCAGTGACCGCTTCTTC.

On this clone: This same CDR3 is encoded by further DNA sequences in the sample. J is TRBJ2-1 and V is TRBV5-1; D remains unclear. Trimming left V 0 bases short and J 4 bases short, with 8 bases between. Germline-derived CDR1 and CDR2 are SGHRS and YFSETQ. There are 14 residues in the CDR3. CDR3 loop: CASSLGGDYNEQFF. In DNA form, the CDR3 reads TGCGCCAGCAGCTTGGGCGGCGATTACAATGAGCAGTTCTTC.

V usage is TRBV2 and J usage is TRBJ2-7, with 10 bases lining up with TRBD1. Per the germline V gene, CDR1 is SNHLY and CDR2 is FYNNEI. The CDR3 totals 14 residues. The ends lost 4 bases at V and 4 bases at J; junction bases unmatched: 4. The chain's CDR3 is CASSGDRGYYEQYF. The CDR3 bases are TGTGCCAGCAGTGGGGACAGGGGTTATTACGAGCAGTACTTC.

V and J are TRBV15 and TRBJ2-1; D is perhaps TRBD1 or TRBD2 (5 bases each). This CDR3 contains 15 residues. V shed 3 bases and J shed 5 bases, with 14 bases lying between them. Per the germline V gene, CDR1 is LNHNV and CDR2 is YYDKDF (reference sequence). This CDR3 is CATSRDGAMNNEQFF. In DNA form, the CDR3 reads TGTGCCACCAGCAGGGACGGGGCAATGAACAATGAGCAGTTCTTC.

Many counts were recorded for this clone. Other DNA sequences in this specimen translate into the identical CDR3. The J gene is TRBJ1-6, the V gene TRBV18, with no clear D. CDR3 length equals 15 residues. V was clipped by 3 bases and J by 6 bases, with 12 bases between them. Germline loops: CDR1 KGHSH, CDR2 LQKENI. The DNA for the CDR3 is TGTGCCAGCTCACCGCTCTATACAGTTAATTCACCCCTCCACTTT. It is translated as CASSPLYTVNSPLHF. Supplemented by reference TRBV18 and TRBJ1-6, the full variable domain reads NAGVMQNPRHLVRRRGQEARLRCSPMKGHSHVYWYRQLPEEGLKFMVYLQKENIIDESGMPKERFSAEFPKEGPSILRIQQVVRGDSAAYFCASSPLYTVNSPLHFGNGTRLTVT.